Below, 10 T cell receptor beta chains from the same sample are listed, as sequenced in a study of CD8 T cells in ankylosing spondylitis. TCRdb re-derived calls from the 5' RACE reads in MiXCR, one entry per CDR3 protein. The data show 300,000 to 400,000 distinct CDR3 sequences, roughly 15% seen once. The sample taken for sequencing was blood, either unsorted or a sorted T cell fraction (not recorded which). These TCRs come from a male donor with ankylosing spondylitis or in good health (not recorded which).

The chain links TRBV4-1 to TRBJ1-2, with TRBD1 identical over 10 bases. The V gene's germline CDR1 is MGHRA and CDR2 YSYEKL. Trimming cost V 1 base and J 6 bases; bases outside gene matches: 11. This CDR3 spans 17 amino acids. The CDR3 coding sequence is TGCGCCAGCAGCCAAGGGTTCTCGACAGGGGGCGTAGATGGCTACACCTTC. Residues: CASSQGFSTGGVDGYTF.

The chain links TRBV5-1 to TRBJ1-6; 11 bases map to TRBD1. CDR3 size: 15 residues. The trim removed 5 bases at V and 6 bases at J, leaving 4 bases unmatched. CDR1 and CDR2 from the germline V gene are SGHRS and YFSETQ. The CDR3 reads CASRDRGLGNSPLHF. CDR3 nucleotide sequence: TGCGCCAGCAGGGACAGGGGGCTCGGTAATTCACCCCTCCACTTT.

For this clonotype: This may arise from a read error, as a much more abundant clone is one base away. The chain uses TRBV5-1 and TRBJ2-1; 8 bases line up with TRBD1. V lost 3 bases, J lost 1 base, and 9 bases stayed unmatched. This CDR3 is built from 17 residues. From germline, CDR1 is SGHRS and CDR2 YFSETQ. CDR3 sequence: CASSSEDRVSSYNEQFF. For the CDR3, the DNA is TGCGCCAGCAGCTCCGAGGACAGGGTTTCTTCCTACAATGAGCAGTTCTTC.

This chain links TRBV27 with TRBJ2-4; the match to TRBD1 covers 7 bases. Trimming removed 8 bases from V and 7 bases from J; junction bases left unmatched: 11. This CDR3 comprises 14 residues. CDR1 MNHEY and CDR2 SMNVEV come from the germline V gene (reference sequence). The CDR3 DNA follows: TGTGCCAGCGGTCCAGACAGGGATATGAACATTCAGTACTTC. Encoded protein: CASGPDRDMNIQYF.

This clonotype was seen more than once but under ten times. V usage is TRBV20-1 and J usage is TRBJ1-1, with D unresolved. The CDR3 totals 13 residues. Germline lookup yields CDR1 DFQATT and CDR2 SNEGSKA (reference sequence). Trimming left V 2 bases short and J 0 bases short, with 7 bases between. CDR3 sequence reads: CSARQALNTEAFF. CDR3 DNA: TGCAGTGCTAGACAGGCCTTGAACACTGAAGCTTTCTTT.

This chain joins TRBV20-1 and TRBJ1-1; D call uncertain. CDR1 and CDR2 from the germline V gene are DFQATT and SNEGSKA (reference sequence). V was shortened by 8 bases and J by 5 bases, with 18 bases between the two germline ends. This CDR3 region has 13 residues. The CDR3 region is CSPGPASRTEAFF. The CDR3 DNA reads as TGCAGTCCTGGACCGGCCTCAAGGACTGAAGCTTTCTTT.

This clonotype was found many times. This chain joins TRBV5-1 and TRBJ1-1; no clear D gene. V lost 0 bases to trimming and J lost 2 bases, with 8 bases between them. Per the germline V gene, CDR1 is SGHRS and CDR2 is YFSETQ. The CDR3 runs 14 residues. In DNA form, the CDR3 reads TGCGCCAGCAGCTTGGAAGGGTCAAACACTGAAGCTTTCTTT. Its protein product is CASSLEGSNTEAFF. The full variable domain, its missing parts supplied by reference TRBV5-1 and TRBJ1-1, is KAGVTQTPRYLIKTRGQQVTLSCSPISGHRSVSWYQQTPGQGLQFLFEYFSETQRNKGNFPGRFSGRQFSNSRSEMNVSTLELGDSALYLCASSLEGSNTEAFFGQGTRLTVV.

The chain uses TRBV5-1 and TRBJ1-6; tentatively, D is TRBD1 (5 bases). Trimming stripped 4 bases from V and 0 bases from J, with 11 bases between. This CDR3 spans 16 amino acids. Germline CDR1 and CDR2: SGHRS and YFSETQ. The DNA for the CDR3 is TGCGCCAGCAGCCCTGAACAGGTCTCCTATAATTCACCCCTCCACTTT. This codes for CASSPEQVSYNSPLHF.

In its sample, this clonotype was seen a few times. The CDR3 sequence is CASSLAQGQDTQYF. CDR3 bases: TGTGCCAGCAGTTTAGCACAGGGGCAAGATACGCAGTATTTT. The rearrangement joins TRBV12-3 or TRBV12-4 to TRBJ2-3, with TRBD1 identical over 7 bases. The CDR3 consists of 14 residues. With 0 bases clipped from V and 5 bases from J, the junction kept 2 bases outside the gene matches.

In its sample, this clonotype was seen a few times. The chain links TRBV18 to TRBJ2-2; possible D gene TRBD1, 6 bases. The V end lost 3 bases, the J end lost 6 bases, and 20 bases lay between the germline ends. The germline V gene has CDR1 KGHSH and CDR2 LQKENI. The CDR3 sequence is 17 residues long. The CDR3 DNA sequence: TGTGCCAGCTCACCTTTGGACAGTGGATTGGTCCCCGGGGAGCTGTTTTTT. Amino acids: CASSPLDSGLVPGELFF.